The entry that follows covers one T cell receptor (beta chain) sequence. The data were taken from a study of blood T cell repertoires in COVID-19. Study background: Donors in the United States, Italy and Spain gave samples during acute or convalescent COVID-19.

Germline CDR1 and CDR2: ENHRY and SYGVKD. J gave up 4 bases and V 2 bases, and 5 bases lay outside the gene matches. The CDR3 is 15 amino acids. Per the original data handling: Nucleated cell counts were estimated from reference gene primer amplification. Sequencing used immunoSEQ multiplex PCR; TCRdb keeps in-frame clones, though not all of them. V, J and clone size are taken as reported in that table, and D and trimming were inferred from the DNA itself. The sample has 130,000 to 150,000 clones, about 84% seen once. The chain employs TRBV10-3 and TRBJ2-7, with 10 bases identical to TRBD2. The receptor's source is a man aged 60-69 years with active or convalescent COVID-19. The sample taken for sequencing was peripheral blood. CDR3: CAISEVAGGSYEQYF. In DNA, the CDR3 is TGTGCCATCAGTGAGGTAGCGGGGGGATCTTACGAGCAGTACTTC.